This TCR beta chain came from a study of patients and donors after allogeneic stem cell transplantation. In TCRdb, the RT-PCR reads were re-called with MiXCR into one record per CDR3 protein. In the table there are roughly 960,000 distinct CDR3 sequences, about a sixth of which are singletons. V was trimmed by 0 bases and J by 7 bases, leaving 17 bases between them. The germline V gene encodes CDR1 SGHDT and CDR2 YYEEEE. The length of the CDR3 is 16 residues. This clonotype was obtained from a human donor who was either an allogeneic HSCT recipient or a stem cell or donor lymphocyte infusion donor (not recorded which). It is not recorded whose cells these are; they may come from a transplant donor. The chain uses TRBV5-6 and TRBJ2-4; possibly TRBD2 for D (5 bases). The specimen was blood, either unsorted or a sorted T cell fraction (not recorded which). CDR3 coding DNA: TGTGCCAGCAGCTTGGTCGGTGCGGGTAATCAGAACATTCAGTACTTC. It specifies CASSLVGAGNQNIQYF.